This T cell receptor (beta chain) comes out of a study of cytomegalovirus exposure and HLA in healthy donors. The wider study: Earlier, 150 million to 200 million T cells were analyzed, and 95 million to 140 million unique TCR beta sequences were found among them. Overall study results and limits: A missense variant in DCLRE1C was later tied to TCR beta V- and J-gene trimming. Diagnosis of cytomegalovirus status made by the classifier reportedly showed high specificity and sensitivity.

The PCR contained 60 Vbeta and 13 Jbeta primers. Generated by immunoSEQ multiplex PCR, the TCRdb table keeps only in-frame clones and is missing some. The table includes more than 100,000 clones, around 79% detected once. In the case of this clone: Its antigen is undetermined.

The CDR3 is 15 amino acids. V was pared by 1 base and J by 6 bases, with 5 bases of the junction left unmatched. Germline CDR1 and CDR2: MGHRA and YSYEKL. This chain joins TRBV4-1 and TRBJ1-5; 8 bases line up with TRBD1. The clonotype comes from a woman in her forties in good health and CMV-seronegative. Material: PBMCs. CDR3 sequence (DNA): TGCGCCAGCAGCCAAGGACCGGACAGGGTTCAGCCCCAGCATTTT. Translation gives CASSQGPDRVQPQHF.